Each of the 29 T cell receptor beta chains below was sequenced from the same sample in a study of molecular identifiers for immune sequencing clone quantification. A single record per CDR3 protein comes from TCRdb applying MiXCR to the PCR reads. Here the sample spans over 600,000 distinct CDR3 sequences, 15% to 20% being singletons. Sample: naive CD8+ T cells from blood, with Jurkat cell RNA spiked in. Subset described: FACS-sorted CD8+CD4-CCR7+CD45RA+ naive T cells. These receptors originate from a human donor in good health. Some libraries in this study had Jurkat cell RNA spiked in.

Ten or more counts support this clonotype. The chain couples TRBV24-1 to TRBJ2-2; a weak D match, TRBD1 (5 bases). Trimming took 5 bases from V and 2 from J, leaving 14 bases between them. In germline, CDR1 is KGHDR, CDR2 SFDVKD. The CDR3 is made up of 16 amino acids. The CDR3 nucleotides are TGTGCCACCAGTGGGTCCCGAGGACACAACACCGGGGAGCTGTTTTTT. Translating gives CATSGSRGHNTGELFF.

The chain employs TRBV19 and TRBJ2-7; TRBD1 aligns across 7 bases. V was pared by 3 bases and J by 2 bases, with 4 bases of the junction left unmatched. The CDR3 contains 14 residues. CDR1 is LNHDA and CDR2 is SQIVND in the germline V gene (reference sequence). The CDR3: CASSMGQGAYEQYF. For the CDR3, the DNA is TGTGCCAGTAGTATGGGGCAGGGGGCCTACGAGCAGTACTTC.

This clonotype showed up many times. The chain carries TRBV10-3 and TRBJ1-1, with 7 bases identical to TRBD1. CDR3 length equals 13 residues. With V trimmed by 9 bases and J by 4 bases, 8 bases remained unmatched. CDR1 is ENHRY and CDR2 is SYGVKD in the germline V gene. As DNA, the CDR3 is TGTGCCATACGACAGGGATTAGGCACTGAAGCTTTCTTT. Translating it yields CAIRQGLGTEAFF.

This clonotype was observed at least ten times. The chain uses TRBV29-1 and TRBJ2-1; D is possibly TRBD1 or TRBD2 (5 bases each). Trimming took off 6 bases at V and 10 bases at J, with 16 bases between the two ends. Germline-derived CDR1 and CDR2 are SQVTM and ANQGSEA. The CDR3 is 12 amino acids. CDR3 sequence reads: CSVKGQGAEQFF. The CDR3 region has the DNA TGCAGCGTGAAAGGGCAGGGAGCGGAGCAGTTCTTC.

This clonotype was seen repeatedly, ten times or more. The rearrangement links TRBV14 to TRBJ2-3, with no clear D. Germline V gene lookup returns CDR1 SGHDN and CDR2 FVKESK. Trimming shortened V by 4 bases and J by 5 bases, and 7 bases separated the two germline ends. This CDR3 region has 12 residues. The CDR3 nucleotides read TGTGCCAGCAGCCCCACGGAAGATACGCAGTATTTT. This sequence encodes CASSPTEDTQYF.

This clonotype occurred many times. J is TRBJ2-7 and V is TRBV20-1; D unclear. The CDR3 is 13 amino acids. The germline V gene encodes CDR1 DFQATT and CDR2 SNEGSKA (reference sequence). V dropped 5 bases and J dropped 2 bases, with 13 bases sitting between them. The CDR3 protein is CSARTETTYEQYF. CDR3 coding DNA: TGCAGTGCTCGGACCGAAACAACCTACGAGCAGTACTTC.

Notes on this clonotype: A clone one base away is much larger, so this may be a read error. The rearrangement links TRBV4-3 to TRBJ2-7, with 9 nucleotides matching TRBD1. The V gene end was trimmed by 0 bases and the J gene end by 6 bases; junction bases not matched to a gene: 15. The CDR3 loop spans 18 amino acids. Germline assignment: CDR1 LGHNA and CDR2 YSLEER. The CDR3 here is CASSQDRTGGASICEQYF. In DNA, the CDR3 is TGCGCCAGCAGCCAAGATCGCACAGGGGGCGCGTCAATTTGCGAGCAGTACTTC.

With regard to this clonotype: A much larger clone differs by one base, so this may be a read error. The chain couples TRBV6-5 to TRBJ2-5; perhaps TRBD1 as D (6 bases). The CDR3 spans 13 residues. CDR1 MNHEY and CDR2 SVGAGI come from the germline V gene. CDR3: CASSYGQQETQHF. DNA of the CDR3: TGTGCCAGCAGTTATGGACAGCAAGAGACCCAGCACTTC.

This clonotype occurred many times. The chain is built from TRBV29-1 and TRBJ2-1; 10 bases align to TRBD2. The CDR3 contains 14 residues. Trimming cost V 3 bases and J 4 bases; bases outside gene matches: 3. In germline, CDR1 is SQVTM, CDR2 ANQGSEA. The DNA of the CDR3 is TGCAGCGTTGAGATACTAGCGGGGTACAATGAGCAGTTCTTC. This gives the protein CSVEILAGYNEQFF.

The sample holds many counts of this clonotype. DNA for the CDR3: TGCAGCGTAGTGACAGGGGAAACGAACACTGAAGCTTTCTTT. Translation gives CSVVTGETNTEAFF. The chain has TRBV29-1 and TRBJ1-1; 8 nucleotides match TRBD1. Germline V gene sequence: CDR1 SQVTM, CDR2 ANQGSEA. The V gene end was trimmed by 6 bases and the J gene end by 1 base; junction bases not matched to a gene: 7. The CDR3 totals 14 residues.

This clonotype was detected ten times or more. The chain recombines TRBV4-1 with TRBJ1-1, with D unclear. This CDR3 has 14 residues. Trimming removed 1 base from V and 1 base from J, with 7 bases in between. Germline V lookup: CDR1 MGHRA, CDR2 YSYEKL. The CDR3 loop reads CASSQASKNTEAFF. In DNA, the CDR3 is TGCGCCAGCAGCCAAGCGAGCAAGAACACTGAAGCTTTCTTT.

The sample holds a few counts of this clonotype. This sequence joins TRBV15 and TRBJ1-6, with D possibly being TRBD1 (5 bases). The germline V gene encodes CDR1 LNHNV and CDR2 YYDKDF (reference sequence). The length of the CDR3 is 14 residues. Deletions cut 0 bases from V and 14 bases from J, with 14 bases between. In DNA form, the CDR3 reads TGTGCCACCAGCAGAGATCTCAGGGTGGTTTCCCTCCACTTT. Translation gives CATSRDLRVVSLHF.

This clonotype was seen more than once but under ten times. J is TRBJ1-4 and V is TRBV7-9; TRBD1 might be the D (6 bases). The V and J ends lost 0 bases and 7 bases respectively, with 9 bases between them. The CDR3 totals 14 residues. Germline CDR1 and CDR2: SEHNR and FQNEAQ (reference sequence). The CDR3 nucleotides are TGTGCCAGCAGCTTAGCGGCAGGGGTTGAAAAACTGTTTTTT. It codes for CASSLAAGVEKLFF.

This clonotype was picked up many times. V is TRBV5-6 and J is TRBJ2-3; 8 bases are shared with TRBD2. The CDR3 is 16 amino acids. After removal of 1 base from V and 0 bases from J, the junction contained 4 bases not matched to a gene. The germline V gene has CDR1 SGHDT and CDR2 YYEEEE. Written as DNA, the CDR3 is TGTGCCAGCAGCTTGTGGTTAGCGGGAAGCACAGATACGCAGTATTTT. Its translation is CASSLWLAGSTDTQYF.

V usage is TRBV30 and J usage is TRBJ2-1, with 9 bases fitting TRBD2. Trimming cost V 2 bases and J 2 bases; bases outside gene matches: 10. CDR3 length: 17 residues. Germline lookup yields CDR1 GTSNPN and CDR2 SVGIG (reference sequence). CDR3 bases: TGTGCCTGGAGTCTTAGCGGGGGAAGAGGGGCCTACAATGAGCAGTTCTTC. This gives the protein CAWSLSGGRGAYNEQFF.

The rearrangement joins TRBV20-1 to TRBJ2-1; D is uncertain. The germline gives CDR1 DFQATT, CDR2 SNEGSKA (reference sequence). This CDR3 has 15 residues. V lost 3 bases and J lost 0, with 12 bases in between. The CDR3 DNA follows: TGCAGTGCTAGTTCCGGCGCTAGCTCCTACAATGAGCAGTTCTTC. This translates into CSASSGASSYNEQFF.

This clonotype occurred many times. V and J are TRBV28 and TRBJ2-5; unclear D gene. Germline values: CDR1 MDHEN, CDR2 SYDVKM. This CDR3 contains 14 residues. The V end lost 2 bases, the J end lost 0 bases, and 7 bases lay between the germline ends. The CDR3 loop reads CASSLPIYQETQYF. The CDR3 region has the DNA TGTGCCAGCAGTTTACCCATCTACCAAGAGACCCAGTACTTC.

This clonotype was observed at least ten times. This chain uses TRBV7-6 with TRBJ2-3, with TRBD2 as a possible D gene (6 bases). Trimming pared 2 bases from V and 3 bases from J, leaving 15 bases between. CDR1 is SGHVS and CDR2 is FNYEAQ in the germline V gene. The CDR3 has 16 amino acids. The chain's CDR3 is CASSLMGSGVTDTQYF. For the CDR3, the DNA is TGTGCCAGCAGCTTAATGGGGTCGGGGGTGACAGATACGCAGTATTTT.

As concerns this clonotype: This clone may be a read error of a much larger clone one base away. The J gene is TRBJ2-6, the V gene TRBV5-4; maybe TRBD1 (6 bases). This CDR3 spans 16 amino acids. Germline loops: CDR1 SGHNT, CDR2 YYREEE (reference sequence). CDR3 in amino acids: CARSVDSRSGANVLTF. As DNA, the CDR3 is TGTGCCCGCAGCGTGGACAGTCGCTCTGGGGCCAACGTCCTGACTTTC.

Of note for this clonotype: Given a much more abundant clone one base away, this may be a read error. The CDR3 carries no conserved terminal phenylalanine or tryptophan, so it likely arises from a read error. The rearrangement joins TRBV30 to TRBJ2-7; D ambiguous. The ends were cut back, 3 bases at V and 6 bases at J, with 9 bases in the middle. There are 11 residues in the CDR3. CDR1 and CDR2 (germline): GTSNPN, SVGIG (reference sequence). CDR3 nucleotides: TGTGCCTGGAGGGAGCTTTCCGAGCAGTACTCC. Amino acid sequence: CAWRELSEQYS.

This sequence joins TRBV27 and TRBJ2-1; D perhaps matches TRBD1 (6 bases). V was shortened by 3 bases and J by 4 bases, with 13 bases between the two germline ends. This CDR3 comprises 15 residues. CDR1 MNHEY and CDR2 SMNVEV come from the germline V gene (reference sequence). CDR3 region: CASSFGGTPYNEQFF. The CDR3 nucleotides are TGTGCCAGCAGTTTTGGTGGGACACCATACAATGAGCAGTTCTTC.

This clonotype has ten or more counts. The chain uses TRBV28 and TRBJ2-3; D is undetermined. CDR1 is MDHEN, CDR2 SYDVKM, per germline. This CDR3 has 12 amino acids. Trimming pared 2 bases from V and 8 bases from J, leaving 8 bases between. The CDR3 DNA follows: TGTGCCAGCAGTTTAGGGCAAACTACGCAGTATTTT. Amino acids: CASSLGQTTQYF.

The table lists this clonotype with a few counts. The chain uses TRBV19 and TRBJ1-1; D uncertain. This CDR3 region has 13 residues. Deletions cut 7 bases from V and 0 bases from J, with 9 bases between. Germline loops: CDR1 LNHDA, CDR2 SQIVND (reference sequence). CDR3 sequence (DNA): TGTGCCAGTAAGGCCAGCCTGAACACTGAAGCTTTCTTT. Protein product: CASKASLNTEAFF.

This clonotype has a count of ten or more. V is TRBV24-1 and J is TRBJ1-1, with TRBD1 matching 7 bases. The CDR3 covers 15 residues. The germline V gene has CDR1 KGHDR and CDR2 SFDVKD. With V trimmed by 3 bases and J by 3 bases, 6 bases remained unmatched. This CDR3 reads CATSDGQAGYTEAFF. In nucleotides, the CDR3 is TGTGCCACCAGTGATGGACAGGCGGGGTACACTGAAGCTTTCTTT.

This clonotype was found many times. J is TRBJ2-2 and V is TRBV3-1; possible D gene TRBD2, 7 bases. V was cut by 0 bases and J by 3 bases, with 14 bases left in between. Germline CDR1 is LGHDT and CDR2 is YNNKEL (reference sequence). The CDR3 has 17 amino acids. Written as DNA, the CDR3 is TGTGCCAGCAGCCAAGATTACAGGGACTATCACACCGGGGAGCTGTTTTTT. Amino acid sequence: CASSQDYRDYHTGELFF. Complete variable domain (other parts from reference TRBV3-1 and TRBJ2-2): DTAVSQTPKYLVTQMGNDKSIKCEQNLGHDTMYWYKQDSKKFLKIMFSYNNKELIINETVPNRFSPKSPDKAHLNLHINSLELGDSAVYFCASSQDYRDYHTGELFFGEGSRLTVL.

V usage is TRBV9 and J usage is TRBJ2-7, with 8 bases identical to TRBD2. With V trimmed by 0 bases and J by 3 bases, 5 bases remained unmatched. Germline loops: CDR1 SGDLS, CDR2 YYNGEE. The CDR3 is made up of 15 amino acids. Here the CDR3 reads CASSVAAGGHYEQYF. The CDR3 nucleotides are TGTGCCAGCAGCGTAGCTGCGGGAGGCCACTACGAGCAGTACTTC.

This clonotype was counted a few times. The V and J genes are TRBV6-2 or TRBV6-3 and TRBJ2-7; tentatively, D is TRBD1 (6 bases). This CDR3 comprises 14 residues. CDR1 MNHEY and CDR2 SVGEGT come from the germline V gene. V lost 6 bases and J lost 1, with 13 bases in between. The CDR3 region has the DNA TGTGCCAGCAGGGTTACGGACAGTTCCTACGAGCAGTACTTC. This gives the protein CASRVTDSSYEQYF.

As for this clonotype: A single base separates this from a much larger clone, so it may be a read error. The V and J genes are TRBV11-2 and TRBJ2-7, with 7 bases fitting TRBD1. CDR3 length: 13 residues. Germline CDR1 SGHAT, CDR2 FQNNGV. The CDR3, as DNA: TGTGCCGGCAGCTTAGGGGGCCGCTACGAGCAGTACTTC. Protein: CAGSLGGRYEQYF. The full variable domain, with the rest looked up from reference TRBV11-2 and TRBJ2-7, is EAGVAQSPRYKIIEKRQSVAFWCNPISGHATLYWYQQILGQGPKLLIQFQNNGVVDDSQLPKDRFSAERLKGVDSTLKIQPAKLEDSAVYLCAGSLGGRYEQYFGPGTRLTVT.

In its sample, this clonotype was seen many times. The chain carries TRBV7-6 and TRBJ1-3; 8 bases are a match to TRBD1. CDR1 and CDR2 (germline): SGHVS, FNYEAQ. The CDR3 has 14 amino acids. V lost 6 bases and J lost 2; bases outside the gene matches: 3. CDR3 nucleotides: TGTGCCAGCAGTGAGACAGGGGCTGGAAACACCATATATTTT. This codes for CASSETGAGNTIYF.